This T cell receptor beta chain is drawn from a study of T-cell reconstitution after alpha-beta-depleted transplantation in children. TCRbeta library preparation incorporated unique molecular identifiers. TCRdb re-derived calls from the PCR reads in MiXCR, one entry per CDR3 protein. The sample consists of a few hundred thousand distinct CDR3 sequences, 9% to 10% of them appearing once. This clonotype has ten or more counts. This TCR derives from a human donor who donated a stem cell graft to a child with SCID. The sequencing used PBMCs from the stem cell graft donor, collected from the stem cell graft.

CDR3 in amino acids: CASSSGRVAYEQYF. The CDR3 DNA sequence: TGTGCCAGCAGCTCCGGCAGGGTTGCCTACGAGCAGTACTTC. J is TRBJ2-7 and V is TRBV7-2, with D perhaps TRBD1 (5 bases). Deletions cut 4 bases from V and 2 bases from J, with 12 bases between. CDR1 is SGHTA and CDR2 is FQGNSA in the germline V gene. This CDR3 has 14 residues.